The source of this T cell receptor (beta chain) is a study of T-cell reconstitution after alpha-beta-depleted transplantation in children. Findings and limits, study-wide: Diversity and T-cell counts at one year after transplant derived mostly from new T cells.

Germline loops: CDR1 MNHEY, CDR2 SVGAGI. After removal of 3 bases from V and 4 bases from J, the junction contained 10 bases not matched to a gene. The CDR3 has 17 residues. This clonotype was detected a few times. Its antigen is unknown. Unique molecular identifiers tagged the TCRbeta library. TCRdb analysed the PCR reads with MiXCR anew, one entry per CDR3 protein. The profile shows about 980,000 distinct CDR3 sequences, roughly 29% of them singletons. The source of this sequence is a boy less than two years old who had a stem cell transplant for SCID, so the T cells may come from the graft donor. Sequenced here: PBMCs, mostly from graft donor cells, sampled 360 days after TCRalphabeta/CD19-depleted stem cell transplant. V and J are TRBV6-5 and TRBJ2-5; TRBD1 matches at 11 bases. CDR3 protein: CASSYYWTGGSRETQYF. CDR3 bases: TGTGCCAGCAGTTATTATTGGACAGGGGGCTCGAGAGAGACCCAGTACTTC.